Included here is one TCR beta chain sequence, with context. This CDR3 comprises 16 residues. The J segment lost 3 bases and the V segment lost 7 bases, leaving 10 bases of the junction unmatched. CDR1 is MDHEN, CDR2 SYDVKM, per germline. This entry belongs to a study of blood T cell repertoires in COVID-19. The overall study: The United States, Italy and Spain supplied acute and convalescent COVID-19 samples. PBMCs, B-cell-depleted T cells, or T cells provided the cDNA or gDNA that made up the material.

Original processing methods: Amplified reference gene primers provided the basis for estimating nucleated cell counts. TCRdb keeps only in-frame clones here, not all; method: immunoSEQ multiplex PCR. Clonal size and the V and J genes are those of that table, whereas D and trimming came from the DNA. The table includes about 150,000 clones, less than 90% detected once. Seattle researchers signed up patients amid active infection and tracked them longitudinally. The TCR originated in a human donor with COVID-19, enrolled during active disease. The donor label of this sample is uncertain. The specimen was peripheral blood. V usage is TRBV28 and J usage is TRBJ1-5, with 9 positions matching TRBD1. The chain's CDR3 is CASTEQGAGNNQPQHF. The CDR3 DNA sequence: TGTGCCAGCACCGAACAGGGGGCCGGTAACAATCAGCCCCAGCATTTT.